Listed below are T cell receptor beta chains from one sample, sequenced in a study of T cell responses to AZD1222 COVID-19 vaccine. This table comes from immunoSEQ multiplex PCR, and its TCRdb copy is limited to in-frame clones, with some not included. Of under 150,000 clones listed, about 94% are singletons. This material consisted of peripheral blood, taken on day 0 of AZD1222 vaccination. These receptors were taken from an adult in good health. Each CDR3 is given with its conserved first and last residue. The D gene is left open where the match is weak. For some rows the clone size is stated as once, few or many, or as a class when expanded; others skip it.

D gene | J gene | clone size | V gene | CDR3 protein | CDR3 DNA
- | TRBJ2-7 | - | TRBV13 | CASSDRDTSYEQYF | TGTGCCAGCAGCGACCGGGACACGTCCTACGAGCAGTACTTC
TRBD1 | TRBJ2-3 | - | TRBV7-9 | CASRPDRGVDTQYF | TGTGCCAGCAGACCCGACAGGGGAGTAGATACGCAGTATTTT
TRBD1 | TRBJ2-3 | few | TRBV6-5 | CASSGTGGVIDTQYF | TGTGCCAGCAGCGGGACAGGGGGCGTGATAGATACGCAGTATTTT
- | TRBJ2-7 | - | TRBV18 | CASSPRRDYEQYF | TGTGCCAGCTCACCACGCCGGGACTACGAGCAGTACTTC
TRBD1 | TRBJ1-1 | - | TRBV27 | CASSPRRQGNTEAFF | TGTGCCAGCAGTCCCCGACGACAGGGCAACACTGAAGCTTTCTTT
- | TRBJ1-4 | - | TRBV7-6 | CASSFSWGTLRGTNEKLFF | TGTGCCAGCAGCTTTAGTTGGGGGACCCTGAGGGGTACTAATGAAAAACTGTTTTTT
- | TRBJ1-5 | - | TRBV19 | CASKQGVNNQPQHF | TGTGCCAGTAAGCAGGGTGTTAACAATCAGCCCCAGCATTTT
- | TRBJ2-7 | - | TRBV7-9 | CASSLGGTAYEQYF | TGTGCCAGCAGCTTGGGCGGAACAGCCTACGAGCAGTACTTC
- | TRBJ2-7 | - | TRBV4-2 | CASSQVRGNSYEQYF | TGTGCCAGCAGCCAAGTAAGGGGGAATTCCTACGAGCAGTACTTC
- | TRBJ1-1 | - | TRBV7-9 | CASSFKSSLTEAFF | TGTGCCAGCAGCTTCAAATCCTCCCTCACTGAAGCTTTCTTT
- | TRBJ2-5 | - | TRBV21-1 | CASSTRTGGTETQYF | TGTGCCAGCAGCACCCGGACAGGGGGCACGGAGACCCAGTACTTC
TRBD1 | TRBJ1-6 | - | TRBV9 | CASSPGQNSPLHF | TGTGCCAGCAGCCCGGGACAGAATTCACCCCTCCACTTT
TRBD1 | TRBJ1-1 | - | TRBV6-5 | CASRDRGETEAFF | TGTGCCAGCAGAGACAGGGGTGAGACTGAAGCTTTCTTT
- | TRBJ2-7 | - | TRBV27 | CASSLTGYEQYF | TGTGCCAGCAGTTTAACAGGCTACGAGCAGTACTTC
TRBD1 | TRBJ1-5 | - | TRBV10-3 | CAISETGQGDNQPQHF | TGTGCCATCAGTGAGACGGGACAGGGCGATAATCAGCCCCAGCATTTT
- | TRBJ1-1 | - | TRBV5-1 | CASSLSGKDTEAFF | TGCGCCAGCAGCTTGTCCGGGAAAGACACTGAAGCTTTCTTT
TRBD2 | TRBJ2-3 | - | TRBV6-1 | CASSDLAGGTGAQYF | TGTGCCAGCAGTGATCTAGCGGGGGGGACCGGGGCGCAGTATTTT
TRBD1 | TRBJ1-1 | - | TRBV27 | CARGTVQMNTEAFF | TGTGCCAGGGGGACAGTTCAAATGAACACTGAAGCTTTCTTT
- | TRBJ1-2 | - | TRBV6-5 | CASKGQLGYTF | TGTGCCAGCAAAGGACAGTTGGGCTACACCTTC
- | TRBJ1-1 | once | TRBV7-7 | CASSLDVNTEAFF | TGTGCTAGCAGCTTAGATGTGAACACTGAAGCTTTCTTT
- | TRBJ1-1 | - | TRBV27 | CASSSYTGKAFF | TGTGCCAGCAGTTCGTACACAGGGAAAGCTTTCTTT
TRBD2 | TRBJ2-1 | - | TRBV5-1 | CASSLVGRGDNEQFF | TGCGCCAGCAGCTTGGTGGGACGGGGGGACAATGAGCAGTTCTTC
- | TRBJ1-5 | - | TRBV7-9 | CASSLVLSDGNQPQHF | TGTGCCAGCAGCTTAGTCCTCTCGGACGGCAATCAGCCCCAGCATTTT
- | TRBJ1-2 | - | TRBV29-1 | CSVGGNGYTF | TGCAGCGTTGGCGGAAATGGCTACACCTTC
TRBD1 | TRBJ2-2 | - | TRBV19 | CASSSGGGTGDTGELFF | TGTGCCAGTAGTTCCGGAGGTGGGACAGGTGACACCGGGGAGCTGTTTTTT
TRBD2 | TRBJ2-5 | - | TRBV5-1 | CASSLDLAGGLGTQYF | TGCGCCAGCAGCTTGGACCTAGCGGGGGGGCTGGGGACCCAGTACTTC
TRBD1 | TRBJ1-2 | - | TRBV6-5 | CASSMTGGSGGYTF | TGTGCCAGCAGTATGACAGGGGGCTCCGGTGGCTACACCTTC
- | TRBJ1-2 | - | TRBV27 | CASSPSRDGRRTF | TGTGCCAGCAGTCCTTCAAGGGACGGCCGGAGGACCTTC
TRBD2 | TRBJ2-7 | - | TRBV10-1 | CASSDGASGTSYEQYF | TGCGCCAGCAGTGATGGGGCTAGCGGTACATCCTACGAGCAGTACTTC
TRBD2 | TRBJ2-1 | - | TRBV19 | CASSIQRGEQFF | TGTGCCAGTAGTATACAGCGGGGTGAGCAGTTCTTC
- | TRBJ1-6 | - | TRBV2 | CASSEVLNSPLHF | TGTGCCAGCAGTGAAGTTCTTAATTCACCCCTCCACTTT
- | TRBJ2-6 | - | TRBV4-2 | CASSQDGRSISGANVLTF | TGTGCCAGCAGCCAAGACGGGCGGAGTATCTCTGGGGCCAACGTCCTGACTTTC
- | TRBJ2-7 | - | TRBV27 | CASSLLLASEQYF | TGTGCCAGCAGTTTACTCCTAGCTAGCGAGCAGTACTTC